The subject of this entry is one T cell receptor (beta chain). Its antigen is currently not known. No much larger clonotype is one base removed from it; base qualities were not supplied. The sample comes from a study of beta chain features in type 1 diabetes (dated by TCRdb to the late 2010s). Context from the whole study: Patients and healthy donors did not differ in mean age, gender distribution, total cell number or subset yield. Across all samples, about 110 million sorted cells were examined, and cell number per subset correlated strongly with RNA yield. Regulatory and stem cell-like memory subsets were obtained from only 8 patients and about 8 healthy donors, while naive and central memory subsets were obtained from all 28 donors. In the study, recently diagnosed type 1 diabetes patients and matched healthy donors were compared on the TCRB repertoires of their sorted circulating CD4+ T cell subsets.

The paper's findings and limits, for the study overall: At VDJ recombination sites, type 1 diabetes patients had fewer insertions and more deleted nucleotides, which implies abnormalities in thymic rearrangement. Because cDNA rather than genomic DNA was sequenced, highly expressing activated cells could have been over-represented, although no difference in activation and CD3 levels was found between groups. Because small numbers of individuals were included in the HLA sub-analyses, any influence of HLA type on TCRB rearrangement was left unresolved. In all four CD4+ subsets, TCRB CDR3 length was moderately but significantly shorter in type 1 diabetes patients. PCR may preferentially amplify shorter templates, but because patient and control samples were amplified and corrected together, any resulting skew would affect both groups equally. Naive, central memory and regulatory TCRB repertoires appeared to be more similar among patients than among healthy donors.

All of the isolated RNA was reverse transcribed with the High Capacity cDNA Reverse Transcription Kit, so expressed TCRB transcripts were sequenced. Deep immunoSEQ sequencing was applied to naive, central memory and regulatory T cell samples, giving an average of approximately 3.8 million total reads per sample. After sorted cells were lysed in RLT buffer, RNA was extracted with DNase-treated RNeasy Micro or Mini kits, with the choice depending on cell number. To prevent cross-contamination, every cell subset was processed on its own, while patient and healthy donor samples were processed together. TCRB sequences were amplified from cDNA with the immunoSEQ multiplex PCR, producing 87-bp fragments spanning the CDR3 region. Sequencing of the amplicons was performed on the Illumina HiSeq platform. The paper's data handling went like this. PCR bias was corrected computationally using synthetic template baselines, and reads within Hamming distance 2 were collapsed, with unmergeable singletons discarded. By aligning reads against IMGT, V, D and J genes, CDR3 length, and insertions or deletions at six rearrangement sites were assigned. Within each subset, clonotype counts were normalized to sorted cell number, and only after that were true diversity and Gini coefficients computed with the tcR R package. The overlap coefficient, calculated on TCRB nucleotide sequences, was used to quantify repertoire sharing. In TCRdb, the immuneACCESS table is reduced to in-frame sequences with V and J assigned. These tables do not hold every clone; where another copy was compared, an unresolved V gene accounts for under half, and the others remain unexplained. The V and J calls and clone size come from that table; D and trimming were worked out from the DNA. This sample is represented by about 140,000 clones; about 9.7% of them were singletons. The top ten clonotypes cover 0.65% of the sample.

At the junction V is shortened by 6 bases and J by 3 bases, with 8 bases in between. From its cysteine to its phenylalanine, the CDR3 spans 11 amino acids. The kept DNA is CDR3 alone, 33 bases in frame from the first base. Sequences SQVTM (CDR1) and ANQGSEA (CDR2) are obtained from the germline V gene. Each donor gave one peripheral blood draw, approximately 100 mL on average, collected into heparinised tubes. Using a panel that included CD45RO, CCR7, CD25, CD127, CD95 and CD27, naive, central memory, regulatory and stem cell-like memory CD4+ T cells were sorted on a BD FACSAria II. Every sorted population had a purity above 95%. PBMCs were separated immediately by Lymphoprep density gradient centrifugation and were stained directly, without being cultured. So that batch effects would be minimized, each experiment stained and sorted samples in pairs, pairing one healthy donor with one patient.

Material for sequencing was central memory CD4+ T cells from blood. This TCR derives from a woman aged 40-49 years in good health. The chain is assembled from TRBV29-1 and TRBJ1-1; no D segment can be confidently identified. The sequenced DNA is TGCAGCGTAAGAACTTACACTGAAGCTTTCTTT. This gives the protein CSVRTYTEAFF. With all but the CDR3 taken from the reference TRBV29-1 and TRBJ1-1 genes, the full variable domain is: SAVISQKPSRDICQRGTSLTIQCQVDSQVTMMFWYRQQPGQSLTLIATANQGSEATYESGFVIDKFPISRPNLTFSTLTVSNMSPEDSSIYLCSVRTYTEAFFGQGTRLTVV.